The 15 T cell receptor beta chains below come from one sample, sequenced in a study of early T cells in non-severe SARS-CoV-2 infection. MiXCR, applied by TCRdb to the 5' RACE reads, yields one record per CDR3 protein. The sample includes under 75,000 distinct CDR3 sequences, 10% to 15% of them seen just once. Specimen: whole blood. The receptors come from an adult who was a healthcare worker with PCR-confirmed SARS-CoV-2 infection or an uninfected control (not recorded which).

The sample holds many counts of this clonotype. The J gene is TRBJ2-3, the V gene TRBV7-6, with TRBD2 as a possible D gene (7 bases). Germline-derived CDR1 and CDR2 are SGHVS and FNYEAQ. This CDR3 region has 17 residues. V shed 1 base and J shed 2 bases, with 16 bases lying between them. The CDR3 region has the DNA TGTGCCAGCAGCTTAGTAAGGGGGGGCTCCTACACAGATACGCAGTATTTT. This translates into CASSLVRGGSYTDTQYF.

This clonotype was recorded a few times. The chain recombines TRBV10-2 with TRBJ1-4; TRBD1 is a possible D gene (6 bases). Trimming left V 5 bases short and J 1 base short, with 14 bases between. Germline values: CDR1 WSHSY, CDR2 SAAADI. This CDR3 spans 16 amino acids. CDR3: CASSPRRGETNEKLFF. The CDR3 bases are TGCGCCAGCAGTCCGAGGAGGGGGGAAACTAATGAAAAACTGTTTTTT.

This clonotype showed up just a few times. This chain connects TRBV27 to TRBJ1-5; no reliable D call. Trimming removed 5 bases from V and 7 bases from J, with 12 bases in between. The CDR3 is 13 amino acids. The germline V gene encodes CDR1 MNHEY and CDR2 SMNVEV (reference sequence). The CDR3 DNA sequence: TGTGCCAGCAGTCTTGGGGTGGGGCAGCCCCAGCATTTT. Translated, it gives CASSLGVGQPQHF.

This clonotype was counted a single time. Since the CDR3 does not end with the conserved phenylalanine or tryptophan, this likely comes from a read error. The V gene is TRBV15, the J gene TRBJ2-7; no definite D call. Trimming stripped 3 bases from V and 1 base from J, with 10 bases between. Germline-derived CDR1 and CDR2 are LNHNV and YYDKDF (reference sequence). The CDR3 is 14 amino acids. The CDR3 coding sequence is TGTGCCACCAGCAGGCCTAGTTCGTCCTACGAGCAGTACATC. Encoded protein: CATSRPSSSYEQYI.

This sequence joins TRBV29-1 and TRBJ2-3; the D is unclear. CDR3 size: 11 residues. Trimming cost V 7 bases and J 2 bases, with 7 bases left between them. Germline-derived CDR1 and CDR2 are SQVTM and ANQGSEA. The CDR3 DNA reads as TGCAGCGGGGGTTACACAGATACGCAGTATTTT. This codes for CSGGYTDTQYF.

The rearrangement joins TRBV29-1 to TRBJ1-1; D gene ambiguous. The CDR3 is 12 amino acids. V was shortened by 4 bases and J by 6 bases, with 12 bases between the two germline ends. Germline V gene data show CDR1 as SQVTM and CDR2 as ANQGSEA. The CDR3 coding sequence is TGCAGCGTTGGAAACGAGCGGGCTGAAGCTTTCTTT. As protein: CSVGNERAEAFF.

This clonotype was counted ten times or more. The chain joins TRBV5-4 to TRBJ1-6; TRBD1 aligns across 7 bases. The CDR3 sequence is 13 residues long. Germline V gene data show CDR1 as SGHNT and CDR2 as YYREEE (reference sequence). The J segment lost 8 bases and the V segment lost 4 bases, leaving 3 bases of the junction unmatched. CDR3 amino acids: CASSPTGDSPLHF. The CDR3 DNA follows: TGTGCCAGCAGCCCAACAGGGGATTCACCCCTCCACTTT.

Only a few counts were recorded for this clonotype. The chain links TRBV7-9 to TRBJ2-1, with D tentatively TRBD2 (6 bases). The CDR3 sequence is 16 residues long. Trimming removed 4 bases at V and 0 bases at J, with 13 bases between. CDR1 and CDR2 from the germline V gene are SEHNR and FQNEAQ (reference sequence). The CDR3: CASSSKHGSSYNEQFF. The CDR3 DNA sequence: TGTGCCAGCAGCTCGAAACACGGGAGCTCCTACAATGAGCAGTTCTTC.

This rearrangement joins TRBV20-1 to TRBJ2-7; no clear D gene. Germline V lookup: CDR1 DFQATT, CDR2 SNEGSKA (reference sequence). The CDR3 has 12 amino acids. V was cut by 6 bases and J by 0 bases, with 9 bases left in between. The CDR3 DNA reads TGCAGTGCCGCTTGGGGCTCCTACGAGCAGTACTTC. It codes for CSAAWGSYEQYF.

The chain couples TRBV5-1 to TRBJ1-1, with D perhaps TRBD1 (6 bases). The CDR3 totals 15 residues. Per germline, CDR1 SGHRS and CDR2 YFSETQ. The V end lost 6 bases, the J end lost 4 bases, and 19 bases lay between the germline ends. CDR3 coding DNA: TGCGCCAGCACCATTTCCTCTGGGACACTCACTGAAGCTTTCTTT. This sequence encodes CASTISSGTLTEAFF.

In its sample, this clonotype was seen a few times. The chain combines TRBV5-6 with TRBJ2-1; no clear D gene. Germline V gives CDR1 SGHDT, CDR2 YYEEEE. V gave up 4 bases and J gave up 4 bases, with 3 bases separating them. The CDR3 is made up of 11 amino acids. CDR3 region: CASSRYNEQFF. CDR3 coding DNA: TGTGCCAGCAGCCGTTACAATGAGCAGTTCTTC.

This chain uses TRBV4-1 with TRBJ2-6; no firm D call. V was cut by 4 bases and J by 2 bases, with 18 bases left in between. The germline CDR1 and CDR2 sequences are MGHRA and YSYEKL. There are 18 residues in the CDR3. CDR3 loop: CASSLTSGRPTGANVLTF. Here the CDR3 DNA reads TGCGCCAGCAGCCTTACGTCGGGTCGGCCAACTGGGGCCAACGTCCTGACTTTC.

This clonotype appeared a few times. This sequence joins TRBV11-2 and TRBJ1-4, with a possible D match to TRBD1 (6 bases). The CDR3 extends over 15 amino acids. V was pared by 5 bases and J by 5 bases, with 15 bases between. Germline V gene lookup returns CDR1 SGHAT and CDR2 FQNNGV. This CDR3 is CASSTRQAPNEKLFF. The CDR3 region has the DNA TGTGCCAGCAGCACCCGACAGGCTCCAAATGAAAAACTGTTTTTT.

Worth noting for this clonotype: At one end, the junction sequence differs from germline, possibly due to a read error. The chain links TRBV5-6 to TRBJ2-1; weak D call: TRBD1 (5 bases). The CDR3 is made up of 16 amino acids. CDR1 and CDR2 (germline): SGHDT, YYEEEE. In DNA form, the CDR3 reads TGTGCCAACAGCTCGGTACAGGTATGGGTTAAGGATGAGCAGTTCTTC. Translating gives CANSSVQVWVKDEQFF.

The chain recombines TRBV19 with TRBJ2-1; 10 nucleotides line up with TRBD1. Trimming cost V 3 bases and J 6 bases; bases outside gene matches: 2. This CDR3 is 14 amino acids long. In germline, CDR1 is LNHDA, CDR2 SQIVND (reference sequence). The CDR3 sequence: CASSMTGGFNEQFF. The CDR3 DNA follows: TGTGCCAGTAGTATGACAGGGGGCTTCAATGAGCAGTTCTTC.